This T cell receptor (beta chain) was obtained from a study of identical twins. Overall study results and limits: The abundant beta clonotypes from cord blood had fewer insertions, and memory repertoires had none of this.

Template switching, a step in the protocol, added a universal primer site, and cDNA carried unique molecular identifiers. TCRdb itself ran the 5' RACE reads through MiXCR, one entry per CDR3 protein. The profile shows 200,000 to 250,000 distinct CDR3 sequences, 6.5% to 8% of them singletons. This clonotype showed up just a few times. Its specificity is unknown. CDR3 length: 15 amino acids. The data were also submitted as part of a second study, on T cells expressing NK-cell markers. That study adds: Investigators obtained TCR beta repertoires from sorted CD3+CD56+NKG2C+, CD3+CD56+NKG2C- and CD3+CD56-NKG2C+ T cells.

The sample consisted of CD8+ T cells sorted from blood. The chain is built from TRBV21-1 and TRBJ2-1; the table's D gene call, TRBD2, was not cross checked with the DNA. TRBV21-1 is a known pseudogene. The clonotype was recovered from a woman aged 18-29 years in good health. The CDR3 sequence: CASSKDSGGNDEQFF. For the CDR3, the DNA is TGTGCCAGCAGCAAAGATAGCGGGGGTAACGATGAGCAGTTCTTC.